This TCR beta chain came from a study of early T cells in non-severe SARS-CoV-2 infection. The wider study: Sequencing used unsorted whole-blood bulk RNA, so chains lack pairing. Study findings and constraints: Using VDJdb, the matching emphasized anti-spike CD8 responses while missing private and CD4 specificities.

Individual cDNA molecules were tagged with unique molecular identifiers. TCRdb analysed the 5' RACE reads with MiXCR anew, one entry per CDR3 protein. The sample includes 66,000 or so distinct CDR3 sequences, over 10% of them seen just once. The CDR3 sequence is 13 residues long. Looked up from germline, CDR1 is SQVTM and CDR2 is ANQGSEA. Trimming stripped 4 bases from V and 5 bases from J, with 11 bases between. Concerning this clonotype: The antigen remains undetermined.

The clonotype originates from an adult who was a healthcare worker with PCR-confirmed SARS-CoV-2 infection or an uninfected control (not recorded which). Input material: whole blood. V usage is TRBV29-1 and J usage is TRBJ2-2; possibly TRBD1 or TRBD2 for D (6 bases each). The CDR3 loop is CSVGEGGTGELFF. The CDR3, as DNA: TGCAGCGTTGGCGAGGGGGGTACCGGGGAGCTGTTTTTT.